This TCR beta chain was documented in a study of OX40 agonist ivuxolimab in advanced cancers. This clone was found once. The germline V and J ends were trimmed by 0 bases and 5 bases, with 13 bases remaining between them. The CDR3 is made up of 15 amino acids. CDR1 is MNHEY, CDR2 SMNVEV, per germline (reference sequence). The method was immunoSEQ multiplex PCR; TCRdb's version includes in-frame clones alone and lacks a portion of them. The sample shows about 46,000 clones, roughly three quarters of them seen only once. The source was CD4+ or CD8+ T cells sorted from blood, collected in a trial of the OX40 agonist ivuxolimab. V and J are TRBV27 and TRBJ1-1, with D perhaps matching TRBD1 (6 bases). The TCR comes from an adult with an advanced solid tumor such as melanoma, head and neck, liver or kidney cancer. CDR3 residues: CASSLSEGGGTEAFF. CDR3 in DNA: TGTGCCAGCAGTTTATCGGAGGGGGGAGGGACTGAAGCTTTCTTT.